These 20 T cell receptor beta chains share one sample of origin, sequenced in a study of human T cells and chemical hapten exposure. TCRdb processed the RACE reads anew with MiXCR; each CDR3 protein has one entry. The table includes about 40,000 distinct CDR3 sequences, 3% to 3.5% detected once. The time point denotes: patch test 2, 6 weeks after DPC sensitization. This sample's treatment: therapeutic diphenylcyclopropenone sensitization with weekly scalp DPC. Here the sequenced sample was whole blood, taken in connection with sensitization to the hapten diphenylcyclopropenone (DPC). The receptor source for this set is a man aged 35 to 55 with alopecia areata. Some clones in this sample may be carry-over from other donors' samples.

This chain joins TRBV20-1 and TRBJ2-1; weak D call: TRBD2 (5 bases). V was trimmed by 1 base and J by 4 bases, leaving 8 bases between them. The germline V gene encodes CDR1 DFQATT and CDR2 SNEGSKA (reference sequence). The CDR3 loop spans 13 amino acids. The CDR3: CSARGTLYNEQFF. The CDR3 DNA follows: TGCAGTGCTAGAGGGACTCTATACAATGAGCAGTTCTTC.

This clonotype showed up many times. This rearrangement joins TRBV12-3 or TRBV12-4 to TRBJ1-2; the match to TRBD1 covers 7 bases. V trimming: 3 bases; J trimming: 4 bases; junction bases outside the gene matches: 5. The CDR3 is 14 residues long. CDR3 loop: CASSFGPGGYGYTF. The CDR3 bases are TGTGCCAGCAGTTTCGGCCCAGGGGGCTATGGCTACACCTTC.

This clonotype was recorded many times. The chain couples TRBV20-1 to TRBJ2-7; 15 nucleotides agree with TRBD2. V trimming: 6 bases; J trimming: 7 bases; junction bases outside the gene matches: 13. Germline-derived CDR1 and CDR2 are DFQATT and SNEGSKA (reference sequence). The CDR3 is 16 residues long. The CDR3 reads CSAPGLAGGPHAEQYF. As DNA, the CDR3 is TGCAGTGCCCCTGGACTAGCGGGAGGGCCCCACGCGGAGCAGTACTTC.

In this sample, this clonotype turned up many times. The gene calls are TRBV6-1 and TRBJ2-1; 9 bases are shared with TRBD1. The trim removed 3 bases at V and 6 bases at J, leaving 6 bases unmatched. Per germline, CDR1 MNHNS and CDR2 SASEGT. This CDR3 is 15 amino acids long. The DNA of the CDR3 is TGTGCCAGCAGTGATAGACAGGGGGTAAGCAATGAGCAGTTCTTC. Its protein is CASSDRQGVSNEQFF.

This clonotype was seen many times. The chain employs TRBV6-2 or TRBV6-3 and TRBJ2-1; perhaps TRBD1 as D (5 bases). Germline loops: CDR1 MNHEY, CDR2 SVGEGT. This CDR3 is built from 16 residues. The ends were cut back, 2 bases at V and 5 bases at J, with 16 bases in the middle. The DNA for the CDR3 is TGTGCCAGCAGTTACGGGGCCAGGGAAGGGGACAATGAGCAGTTCTTC. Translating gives CASSYGAREGDNEQFF.

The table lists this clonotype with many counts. As DNA, the CDR3 is TGTGCCAGCAGGCTAGCGGGCAGCTCCTACAATGAGCAGTTCTTC. As protein: CASRLAGSSYNEQFF. The chain carries TRBV7-9 and TRBJ2-1; the match to TRBD2 covers 8 bases. CDR1 SEHNR and CDR2 FQNEAQ come from the germline V gene (reference sequence). Losses at the gene ends were 6 bases for V and 0 bases for J; bases not matched to a gene: 4. The CDR3 runs to 15 residues.

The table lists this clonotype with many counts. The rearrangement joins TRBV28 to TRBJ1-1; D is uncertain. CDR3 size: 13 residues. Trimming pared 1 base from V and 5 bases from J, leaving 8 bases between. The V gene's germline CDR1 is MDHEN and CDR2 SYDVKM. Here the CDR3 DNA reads TGTGCCAGCAGTTTATTGATGAGTACTGAAGCTTTCTTT. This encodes CASSLLMSTEAFF. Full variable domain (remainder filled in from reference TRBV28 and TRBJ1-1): DVKVTQSSRYLVKRTGEKVFLECVQDMDHENMFWYRQDPGLGLRLIYFSYDVKMKEKGDIPEGYSVSREKKERFSLILESASTNQTSMYLCASSLLMSTEAFFGQGTRLTVV.

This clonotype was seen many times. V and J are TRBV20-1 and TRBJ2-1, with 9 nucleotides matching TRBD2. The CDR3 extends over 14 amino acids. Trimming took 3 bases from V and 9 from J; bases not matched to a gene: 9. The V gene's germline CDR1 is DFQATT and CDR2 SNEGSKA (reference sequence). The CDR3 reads CSASRLAGLGEQFF. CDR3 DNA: TGCAGTGCTAGTCGGCTAGCGGGATTAGGTGAGCAGTTCTTC.

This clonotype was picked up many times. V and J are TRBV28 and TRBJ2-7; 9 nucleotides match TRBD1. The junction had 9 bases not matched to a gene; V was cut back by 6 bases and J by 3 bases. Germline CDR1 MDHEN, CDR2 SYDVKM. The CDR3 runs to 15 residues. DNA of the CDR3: TGTGCCAGCAGCATAACCGGGACAGGGTTCTACGAGCAGTACTTC. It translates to CASSITGTGFYEQYF.

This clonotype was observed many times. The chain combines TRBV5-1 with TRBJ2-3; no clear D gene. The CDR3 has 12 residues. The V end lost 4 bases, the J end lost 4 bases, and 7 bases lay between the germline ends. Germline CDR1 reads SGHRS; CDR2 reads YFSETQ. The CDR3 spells CASSTGPDTQYF. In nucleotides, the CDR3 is TGCGCCAGCAGCACCGGACCAGATACGCAGTATTTT.

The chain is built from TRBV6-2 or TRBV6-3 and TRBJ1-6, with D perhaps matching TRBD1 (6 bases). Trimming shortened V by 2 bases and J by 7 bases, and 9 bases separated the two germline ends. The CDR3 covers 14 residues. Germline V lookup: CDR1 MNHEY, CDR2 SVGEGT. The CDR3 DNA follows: TGTGCCAGCAGTTACGGAGACAGGAATTCACCCCTCCACTTT. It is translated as CASSYGDRNSPLHF.

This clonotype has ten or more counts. Written as DNA, the CDR3 is TGCAGTGCTAGATTGAAGACGCAGCGGGGGCGTGAGCAGTACTTC. Translating gives CSARLKTQRGREQYF. The V and J genes are TRBV20-1 and TRBJ2-7; TRBD2 agrees at 8 bases. CDR3 length: 15 amino acids. The J segment lost 7 bases and the V segment lost 2 bases, leaving 13 bases of the junction unmatched. Germline-derived CDR1 and CDR2 are DFQATT and SNEGSKA (reference sequence).

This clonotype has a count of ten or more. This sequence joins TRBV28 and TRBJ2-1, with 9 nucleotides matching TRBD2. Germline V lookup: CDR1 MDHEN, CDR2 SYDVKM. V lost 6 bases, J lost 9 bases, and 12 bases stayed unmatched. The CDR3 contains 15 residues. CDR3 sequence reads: CASSPTSGRVGEQFF. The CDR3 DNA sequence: TGTGCCAGCAGCCCTACTAGCGGGCGGGTTGGTGAGCAGTTCTTC. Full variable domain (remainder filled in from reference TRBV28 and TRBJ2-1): DVKVTQSSRYLVKRTGEKVFLECVQDMDHENMFWYRQDPGLGLRLIYFSYDVKMKEKGDIPEGYSVSREKKERFSLILESASTNQTSMYLCASSPTSGRVGEQFFGPGTRLTVL.

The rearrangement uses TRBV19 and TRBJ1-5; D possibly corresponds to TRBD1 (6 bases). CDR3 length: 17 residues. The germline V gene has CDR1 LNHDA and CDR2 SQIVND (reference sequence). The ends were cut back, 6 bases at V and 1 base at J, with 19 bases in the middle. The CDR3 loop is CASSFGGWGQSNQPQHF. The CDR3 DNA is TGTGCCAGTAGCTTCGGAGGTTGGGGGCAGAGCAATCAGCCCCAGCATTTT.

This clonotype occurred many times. CDR3 loop: CASGTGMNTEAFF. The CDR3 region has the DNA TGTGCCAGCGGCACAGGGATGAACACTGAAGCTTTCTTT. The V and J genes are TRBV2 and TRBJ1-1; perhaps TRBD1 as D (6 bases). The V gene's germline CDR1 is SNHLY and CDR2 FYNNEI. CDR3 length equals 13 residues. V was pared by 8 bases and J by 0 bases, with 10 bases between.

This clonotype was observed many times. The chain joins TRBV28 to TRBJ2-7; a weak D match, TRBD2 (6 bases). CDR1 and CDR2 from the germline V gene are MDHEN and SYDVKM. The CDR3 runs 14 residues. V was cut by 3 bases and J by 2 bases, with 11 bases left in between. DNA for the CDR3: TGTGCCAGCAGTTTTAGCGGCGGGGCCTACGAGCAGTACTTC. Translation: CASSFSGGAYEQYF.

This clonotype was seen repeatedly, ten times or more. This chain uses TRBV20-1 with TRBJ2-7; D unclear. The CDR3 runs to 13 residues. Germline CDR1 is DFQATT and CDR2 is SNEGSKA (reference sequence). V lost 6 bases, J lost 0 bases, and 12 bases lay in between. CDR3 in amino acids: CSADRGSSYEQYF. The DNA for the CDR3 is TGCAGTGCGGACCGCGGTAGCTCCTACGAGCAGTACTTC.

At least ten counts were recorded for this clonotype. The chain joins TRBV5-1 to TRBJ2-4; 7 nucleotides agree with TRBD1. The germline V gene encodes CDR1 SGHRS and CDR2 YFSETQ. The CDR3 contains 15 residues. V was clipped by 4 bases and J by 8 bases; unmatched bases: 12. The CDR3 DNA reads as TGCGCCAGCAGCCCAGGACAGGCAGCTTCGCACATTCAGTACTTC. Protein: CASSPGQAASHIQYF.

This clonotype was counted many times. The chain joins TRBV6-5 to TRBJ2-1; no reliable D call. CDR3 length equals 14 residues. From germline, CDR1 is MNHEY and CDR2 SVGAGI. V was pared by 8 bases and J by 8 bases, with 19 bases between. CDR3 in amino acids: CASRLGGRAYEQFF. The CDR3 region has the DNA TGTGCCAGCCGCCTTGGTGGAAGAGCCTATGAGCAGTTCTTC.

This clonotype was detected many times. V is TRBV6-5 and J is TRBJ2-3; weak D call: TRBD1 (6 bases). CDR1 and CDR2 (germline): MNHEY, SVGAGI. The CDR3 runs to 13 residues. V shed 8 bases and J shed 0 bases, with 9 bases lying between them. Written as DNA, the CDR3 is TGTGCCAGCCGGACAGCGAGCACAGATACGCAGTATTTT. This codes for CASRTASTDTQYF.